The following is a TCR beta chain sequence with its context. Germline V gene sequence: CDR1 MDHEN, CDR2 SYDVKM. With V trimmed by 5 bases and J by 6 bases, 3 bases remained unmatched. This CDR3 has 12 amino acids. As processed by the authors: Amplification from reference gene primers served as the basis for estimated nucleated cell counts. The assay was immunoSEQ multiplex PCR, and TCRdb's table has in-frame clones only and misses some. D and trimming come from the DNA, and the V and J calls and clone size come from that table. Of about 130,000 clones detected, roughly 84% appear once; the ten largest clones hold around 12%. The sample belongs to a study of blood T cell repertoires in COVID-19.

The J gene is TRBJ1-2, the V gene TRBV28, with 7 bases that match TRBD1. The material sequenced was peripheral blood. This sequence originates from a woman aged 25 to 39 who had recovered from COVID-19. Written as DNA, the CDR3 is TGTGCCAGCAGTCCTACAGGGGATGGCTACACCTTC. It translates to CASSPTGDGYTF.